This T cell receptor beta chain was sequenced during a study of blood T cell repertoires in COVID-19 (dated by TCRdb to 2018 to 2021). The study in broad terms: Samples from collaborators originated in the United States, Italy and Spain and spanned both the acute and convalescent phases of COVID-19. The material from the prospective study consisted of cDNA or gDNA derived from T cells, B-cell-depleted T cells, or PBMCs. Deeply sampled blood TCRbeta repertoires from subjects exposed to, actively infected with, or recovered from COVID-19 were included in the dataset. The repertoires were released in a freely available public database meant as a resource for research on the immune response to SARS-CoV-2. Samples came from the ongoing ImmuneRACE study (first 160 participants) plus 1,254 subjects from 6 global collaborators. Sample metadata almost always included a de-identified subject ID, COVID-19 status, age in years and sex. Where available, HLA class I and class II types were taken from metadata supplied by the sample provider and were not determined by assay-based typing. The study at large found these results: The quantity of clinical and demographic metadata differed by source and by participant and was supplied without curation.

Another Seattle source contributed samples from volunteer blood donors who had recovered from COVID-19. The collaborating institutions used their own protocols to collect whole blood in K2EDTA tubes. For TCRbeta analysis, collaborators shipped samples as frozen whole blood, isolated PBMCs, or DNA extracted from either of those sample types. As for this clone: Which antigen it targets is not known. Per-nucleotide qualities are absent, and no much larger clonotype sits a single base away.

The immunoSEQ Assay, a bias-controlled multiplex PCR, was used to amplify TCRbeta CDR3 regions from genomic DNA. In the original analysis: Within the assay, amplification of reference gene primers was used to estimate how many nucleated cells each sample contained. To quantify the absolute abundance of each unique TCRbeta CDR3 rearrangement, sequence reads were collapsed and filtered. For each sample, productive Simpson clonality was calculated as the square root of Simpson's diversity index across productive rearrangements. The table was pulled from immuneACCESS by TCRdb, which kept in-frame rearrangements only. Such tables lose some clones; where checked, under half of the loss comes from unresolved V genes, and the rest has no known cause. V and J calls plus clone size are reproduced from that table; the DNA served to infer D and trimming. Counted in this sample were approximately 230,000 clones; just over 85% of them appeared once. The ten largest clones capture 2% to 2.5% of the sample.

The sequenced sample was peripheral blood. This TCR came from a young man who had recovered from COVID-19.

The CDR3: CASSYSMGGEKLFF. Read as DNA, the sequence is TGTGCCAGCAGTTACTCAATGGGGGGGGAAAAACTGTTTTTT. This sequence uses TRBV6-6 and TRBJ1-4; a weak D assignment points to TRBD1 (5 bases agree). The germline V gene encodes CDR1 MNHNY and CDR2 SVGAGI (reference sequence). The junction carries 10 bases between V and J, which are trimmed by 0 bases and 8 bases respectively. From its cysteine to its phenylalanine, the CDR3 spans 14 amino acids. The only DNA kept is the CDR3, 42 bases in frame from the first base.